Listed here are 14 T cell receptor beta chains from one sample, sequenced in a study of blood T cell repertoires in COVID-19. Assay used: immunoSEQ multiplex PCR; TCRdb lists only in-frame clones, some missing. Of 100,000 to 150,000 clones detected, around 84% appear once; the ten largest clones hold roughly 2.2%. The sequenced sample was PBMCs or T cells enriched from blood (not recorded which). These receptors all stem from a man aged 40-55 years with acute COVID-19.

The chain combines TRBV21-1 with TRBJ1-2; TRBD1 reflects the table's D call only, with no check against the DNA. TRBV21-1 is marked as a pseudogene. There are 13 residues in the CDR3. The CDR3 DNA reads TGTGCCAGCGGAGGACAGGGTGACTATGGCTACACCTTC. Amino acid sequence: CASGGQGDYGYTF.

This clone was seen once. V is TRBV28 and J is TRBJ1-6; D is undetermined. This CDR3 comprises 11 residues. Germline CDR1 is MDHEN and CDR2 is SYDVKM. Between the trimmed V and J ends, which lost 7 bases and 13 bases, there was a span of 11 bases. In nucleotides, the CDR3 is TGTGCCAGCAATGGAGAAACGCCCCTCCACTTT. It encodes CASNGETPLHF.

The rearrangement uses TRBV6-5 and TRBJ1-1; unclear D gene. This CDR3 is built from 12 residues. In germline, CDR1 is MNHEY, CDR2 SVGAGI. V dropped 4 bases and J dropped 4 bases, with 7 bases sitting between them. CDR3 loop: CASSLVSTEAFF. CDR3 DNA: TGTGCCAGCAGTTTGGTGAGCACTGAAGCTTTCTTT.

This chain connects TRBV11-2 to TRBJ1-6; D ambiguous. The germline V and J ends were trimmed by 1 base and 2 bases, with 15 bases remaining between them. CDR1 and CDR2 from the germline V gene are SGHAT and FQNNGV. The CDR3 sequence is 18 residues long. In DNA, the CDR3 is TGTGCCAGCAGCTTAGGACTGTGGGAGTCCACCTATAATTCACCCCTCCACTTT. Translated, it gives CASSLGLWESTYNSPLHF.

V is TRBV27 and J is TRBJ1-1; D is unclear. The CDR3 has 14 amino acids. V was pared by 4 bases and J by 4 bases, with 13 bases between. Germline V gives CDR1 MNHEY, CDR2 SMNVEV (reference sequence). Here the CDR3 reads CASSYRARGTEAFF. DNA of the CDR3: TGTGCCAGCAGTTACCGAGCCCGAGGCACTGAAGCTTTCTTT.

The chain recombines TRBV6-6 with TRBJ1-5; unclear D gene. Germline values: CDR1 MNHNY, CDR2 SVGAGI (reference sequence). The V end lost 6 bases, the J end lost 4 bases, and 16 bases lay between the germline ends. The CDR3 runs to 15 residues. The CDR3 DNA sequence: TGTGCCAGCAGCCCACCCGCGGGAGGGAATCAGCCCCAGCATTTT. Its protein product is CASSPPAGGNQPQHF.

This chain uses TRBV14 with TRBJ2-5, with D possibly TRBD1 on 5 matching bases. CDR3 size: 14 residues. Trimming shortened V by 4 bases and J by 2 bases, and 11 bases separated the two germline ends. Germline assignment: CDR1 SGHDN and CDR2 FVKESK. CDR3 residues: CASSRWTFQETQYF. The CDR3 coding sequence is TGTGCCAGCAGCCGTTGGACATTTCAAGAGACCCAGTACTTC.

The chain joins TRBV7-9 to TRBJ1-3; D gene unclear. V lost 3 bases, J lost 3 bases, and 9 bases lay in between. This CDR3 comprises 14 residues. Per germline, CDR1 SEHNR and CDR2 FQNEAQ (reference sequence). The DNA for the CDR3 is TGTGCCAGCAGCTTCCAAGGGAGTGGAAACACCATATATTTT. Amino acid sequence: CASSFQGSGNTIYF.

The chain is built from TRBV5-1 and TRBJ1-2; tentatively, D is TRBD1 (6 bases). Trimming pared 0 bases from V and 6 bases from J, leaving 18 bases between. The CDR3 runs to 16 residues. Looked up from germline, CDR1 is SGHRS and CDR2 is YFSETQ. The CDR3 protein is CASSLGQVGQLDGYTF. Here the CDR3 DNA reads TGCGCCAGCAGCTTGGGACAGGTGGGCCAGTTAGATGGCTACACCTTC.

This chain uses TRBV11-3 with TRBJ2-3; 9 positions agree with TRBD2. Germline CDR1 SGHNT, CDR2 YENEEA. The CDR3 covers 16 residues. The V and J ends lost 5 bases and 4 bases, in that order; junction bases with no gene match: 10. CDR3 region: CASSLGRGRGSDTQYF. CDR3 DNA sequence: TGTGCCAGCAGCCTAGGACGCGGGAGGGGTTCAGATACGCAGTATTTT.

The chain carries TRBV6-5 and TRBJ1-3; D remains ambiguous. V was clipped by 8 bases and J by 1 base, with 12 bases between them. Germline CDR1 MNHEY, CDR2 SVGAGI. The CDR3 runs to 14 residues. In DNA, the CDR3 is TGTGCCAGCCAAGAGCTTCTATCTGGAAACACCATATATTTT. Its translation is CASQELLSGNTIYF.

The chain combines TRBV3-1 (or the pseudogene TRBV3-2) with TRBJ2-7, with D perhaps matching TRBD2 (5 bases). The germline V gene has CDR1 LGHDT and CDR2 YNNKEL (reference sequence). The CDR3 is 15 residues long. V shed 0 bases and J shed 9 bases, with 18 bases lying between them. DNA of the CDR3: TGTGCCAGCAGCCAAGATTTGACTAATCAGCAGCGGCAGTACTTC. This sequence encodes CASSQDLTNQQRQYF.

V usage is TRBV2 and J usage is TRBJ2-5; D is uncertain. Trimming removed 4 bases from V and 1 base from J, with 10 bases in between. The CDR3 runs 14 residues. Germline loops: CDR1 SNHLY, CDR2 FYNNEI. The CDR3 protein is CASSGLTVQETQYF. The CDR3 coding sequence is TGTGCCAGCAGTGGTTTAACGGTCCAAGAGACCCAGTACTTC.

The gene calls are TRBV13 and TRBJ1-2; no firm D call. There are 14 residues in the CDR3. V was shortened by 5 bases and J by 2 bases, with 12 bases between the two germline ends. Germline lookup yields CDR1 PRHDT and CDR2 FYEKMQ (reference sequence). CDR3 nucleotides: TGTGCCAGCAGCATTTGGACGGGGAACTATGGCTACACCTTC. Protein product: CASSIWTGNYGYTF. Variable domain in full (rest from reference TRBV13 and TRBJ1-2): AAGVIQSPRHLIKEKRETATLKCYPIPRHDTVYWYQQGPGQDPQFLISFYEKMQSDKGSIPDRFSAQQFSDYHSELNMSSLELGDSALYFCASSIWTGNYGYTFGSGTRLTVV.